This TCR beta chain was sequenced in a study of identical twins. TCRdb passed the 5' RACE reads through MiXCR, listing each CDR3 protein once. In the table there are around 1.7 million distinct CDR3 sequences, less than 40% of which are singletons. Of note for this clonotype: A much more abundant neighbour one base away suggests this may be a read error.

This CDR3 contains 15 residues. This clonotype was sampled from a newborn girl in good health. Input material: cord blood. This chain uses TRBV12-3 or TRBV12-4 with TRBJ2-1; perhaps TRBD2 as D (5 bases). With the DNA end fitting TRBJ2-7 better, the J assignment may be wrong. This CDR3 is CASRVRAASYNEQYF. CDR3 nucleotides: TGTGCCAGCAGGGTGCGGGCGGCTAGTTACAATGAGCAGTACTTC.